A single T cell receptor (beta chain) is shown here with its context. Its antigen remains unidentified. These data are taken from a study of lymphopenia after photon versus proton radiotherapy. Clones were sequenced by immunoSEQ multiplex PCR, and TCRdb holds only the in-frame ones, with some missing. Among 150,000 to 200,000 clones listed, about 85% were seen once. Notes on the study in general: Only patients who died were analyzed for survival; proton advantage is unproven. Relative stability marked proton patients; photon patients lost diversity and naive cells.

This CDR3 has 14 residues. CDR1 is SGHVS and CDR2 is FNYEAQ in the germline V gene. The V gene lost 1 base and the J gene lost 2 bases, with 6 bases spanning the gap. This TCR came from a man between 45 and 60 years old with gastric cancer. The V and J genes are TRBV7-6 and TRBJ1-3, with D unclear. Source: peripheral blood, taken from a patient treated with photon-based radiotherapy. The CDR3 loop is CASSLEGTGNTIYF. The CDR3 nucleotides are TGTGCCAGCAGCTTAGAAGGGACTGGAAACACCATATATTTT.